Presented here are 27 T cell receptor beta chains from one specimen sequenced in a study of blood T cell repertoires in COVID-19. Using immunoSEQ multiplex PCR, the repertoire was profiled, and TCRdb retains in-frame clones only, with some absent. The sample comprises fewer than 300,000 clones, 87% of which are singletons, and 1.5% rests with the top ten. Material for sequencing was peripheral blood. Every receptor here comes from a woman between 35 and 50 years old who had recovered from COVID-19.

The chain has TRBV2 and TRBJ1-1; 10 bases fit TRBD1. With 6 bases clipped from V and 4 bases from J, the junction kept 14 bases outside the gene matches. The CDR3 loop spans 17 amino acids. Looked up from germline, CDR1 is SNHLY and CDR2 is FYNNEI. The CDR3 is CASRPPPGQGMGTEAFF. Written as DNA, the CDR3 is TGTGCCAGCAGGCCTCCGCCGGGACAGGGGATGGGCACTGAAGCTTTCTTT.

The genes are TRBV6-5 and TRBJ2-7; 9 bases line up with TRBD1. The V segment lost 6 bases and the J segment 4 bases; nucleotides outside the gene matches: 10. CDR3 length equals 15 residues. The V gene's germline CDR1 is MNHEY and CDR2 SVGAGI. The CDR3 is CASRPTHRGRYEQYF. In DNA form, the CDR3 reads TGTGCCAGCAGACCGACCCACAGGGGGCGTTACGAGCAGTACTTC.

V and J are TRBV5-1 and TRBJ2-1; 8 bases fit TRBD2. Germline V lookup: CDR1 SGHRS, CDR2 YFSETQ. V gave up 4 bases and J gave up 0 bases; unmatched junction bases: 15. CDR3 length: 19 amino acids. CDR3 sequence (DNA): TGCGCCAGCAGCCTGAGACCACAGCGGGGGCTAAGCTCCTACAATGAGCAGTTCTTC. The encoded protein is CASSLRPQRGLSSYNEQFF.

The gene calls are TRBV6-5 and TRBJ1-2, with 10 bases fitting TRBD1. V was clipped by 7 bases and J by 13 bases; unmatched bases: 9. In germline, CDR1 is MNHEY, CDR2 SVGAGI. CDR3 length: 12 amino acids. The CDR3 is CASKRTGGWLTF. CDR3 DNA: TGTGCCAGCAAACGGACAGGGGGTTGGCTCACCTTC.

The chain couples TRBV2 to TRBJ1-2, with TRBD1 identical over 7 bases. The CDR3 extends over 14 amino acids. V trimming: 10 bases; J trimming: 5 bases; junction bases outside the gene matches: 13. Germline CDR1 SNHLY, CDR2 FYNNEI. CDR3 amino acids: CATSAPYRGYGYTF. CDR3 DNA sequence: TGTGCCACCTCCGCCCCTTACAGGGGTTATGGCTACACCTTC.

The rearrangement uses TRBV4-1 and TRBJ1-3; the D is unclear. V dropped 2 bases and J dropped 9 bases, with 11 bases sitting between them. The germline V gene encodes CDR1 MGHRA and CDR2 YSYEKL. This CDR3 is 13 amino acids long. The CDR3 DNA follows: TGCGCCAGCAGCCAATATGAAGGGAGCACCATATATTTT. Its protein product is CASSQYEGSTIYF.

The V call is TRBV4-3, the J call TRBJ2-3; 11 bases are a match to TRBD2. V dropped 0 bases and J dropped 11; count of bases not matched to a gene: 13. Germline V gene lookup returns CDR1 LGHNA and CDR2 YSLEER. This CDR3 comprises 17 residues. The CDR3 sequence is CASSQDPRVAGGPRQYF. Here the CDR3 DNA reads TGCGCCAGCAGCCAAGATCCTCGGGTAGCGGGGGGGCCAAGGCAGTATTTT.

This chain links TRBV6-5 with TRBJ1-2; tentative D call: TRBD1 (6 bases). The CDR3 loop spans 14 amino acids. V lost 4 bases and J lost 8, with 17 bases in between. Germline lookup yields CDR1 MNHEY and CDR2 SVGAGI. Written as DNA, the CDR3 is TGTGCCAGCAGTTCTGAATTCCCCAGGGGAGGCTACACCTTC. As protein: CASSSEFPRGGYTF.

The chain joins TRBV10-3 to TRBJ1-4; no clear D. Trimming shortened V by 3 bases and J by 8 bases, and 10 bases separated the two germline ends. The CDR3 consists of 13 residues. From germline, CDR1 is ENHRY and CDR2 SYGVKD. CDR3 coding DNA: TGTGCCATCAGTGAACAGCCGGTAGAAAAACTGTTTTTT. This codes for CAISEQPVEKLFF.

The DNA of the CDR3 is TGTGCCAGCAGCTTCGCCCGGGACAGGGCCACCTACGAGCAGTACTTC. It translates to CASSFARDRATYEQYF. This chain links TRBV5-6 with TRBJ2-7; TRBD1 matches 9 bases. CDR1 and CDR2 (germline): SGHDT, YYEEEE. The length of the CDR3 is 16 residues. V gave up 2 bases and J gave up 2 bases; unmatched junction bases: 8.

Worth noting for this clone: Other DNA sequences in this specimen translate into the identical CDR3. The V and J genes are TRBV5-1 and TRBJ1-1, with 8 bases identical to TRBD1. Germline CDR1 reads SGHRS; CDR2 reads YFSETQ. The CDR3 length is 13 residues. Unmatched junction bases numbered 0, after V lost 0 bases and J lost 5 bases. The CDR3 loop is CASSLDRGTEAFF. CDR3 coding DNA: TGCGCCAGCAGCTTGGACAGGGGGACTGAAGCTTTCTTT.

The J gene is TRBJ2-2, the V gene TRBV10-3, with D tentatively TRBD1 (6 bases). In germline, CDR1 is ENHRY, CDR2 SYGVKD. This CDR3 has 15 amino acids. Trimming took off 5 bases at V and 3 bases at J, with 13 bases between the two ends. In DNA form, the CDR3 reads TGTGCCATCAGTCCGCTGGCAGGGGACACCGGGGAGCTGTTTTTT. Translation gives CAISPLAGDTGELFF.

Only a few counts were recorded for this clone. The chain is built from TRBV7-9 and TRBJ1-1; TRBD1 matches at 11 bases. The CDR3 runs 15 residues. Germline values: CDR1 SEHNR, CDR2 FQNEAQ (reference sequence). V gave up 5 bases and J gave up 7 bases; unmatched junction bases: 9. CDR3 sequence: CASSPFGQGAFEAFF. In DNA form, the CDR3 reads TGTGCCAGCAGCCCCTTCGGACAGGGGGCTTTTGAAGCTTTCTTT.

This clone was counted a single time. This rearrangement joins TRBV25-1 to TRBJ2-3; no clear D gene. The CDR3 has 14 residues. The V gene's germline CDR1 is MGHDK and CDR2 SYGVNS. Trimming removed 1 base at V and 4 bases at J, with 9 bases between. In DNA, the CDR3 is TGTGCCAGCAGTGAATGGTTGGGCGCAGATACGCAGTATTTT. Amino acid sequence: CASSEWLGADTQYF.

The V and J genes are TRBV10-1 and TRBJ2-5, with a possible D match to TRBD1 (5 bases). This CDR3 spans 14 amino acids. Germline V gene lookup returns CDR1 WNHNN and CDR2 SYGVQD (reference sequence). Trimming removed 2 bases from V and 5 bases from J, with 12 bases in between. DNA for the CDR3: TGCGCCAGCAGTGAGGTCCCGTCAGGGGAGACCCAGTACTTC. The encoded protein is CASSEVPSGETQYF.

This chain uses TRBV5-1 with TRBJ2-7, with 8 bases fitting TRBD2. The CDR3 length is 14 residues. The J segment lost 6 bases and the V segment lost 0 bases, leaving 5 bases of the junction unmatched. Germline CDR1 is SGHRS and CDR2 is YFSETQ. The CDR3 reads CASSLAGGPSEQYF. Written as DNA, the CDR3 is TGCGCCAGCAGCTTGGCGGGGGGGCCATCCGAGCAGTACTTC.

V and J are TRBV21-1 and TRBJ2-3; TRBD2 reflects the table's D call only, with no check against the DNA. TRBV21-1 is a documented pseudogene. The CDR3 extends over 17 amino acids. CDR3 sequence (DNA): TGTGCCAGACCGGGACTAGCGGGGGGGCCTAGCACAGATACGCAGTATTTT. It specifies CARPGLAGGPSTDTQYF.

The chain recombines TRBV18 with TRBJ2-1, with 13 bases identical to TRBD2. The CDR3 sequence is 16 residues long. Germline-derived CDR1 and CDR2 are KGHSH and LQKENI. V lost 3 bases and J lost 8; bases outside the gene matches: 7. The CDR3 nucleotides are TGTGCCAGCTCACCGTGGACTAGCGGGGGAGAGGATGAGCAGTTCTTC. The encoded protein is CASSPWTSGGEDEQFF. Supplemented by reference TRBV18 and TRBJ2-1, the full variable domain reads NAGVMQNPRHLVRRRGQEARLRCSPMKGHSHVYWYRQLPEEGLKFMVYLQKENIIDESGMPKERFSAEFPKEGPSILRIQQVVRGDSAAYFCASSPWTSGGEDEQFFGPGTRLTVL.

The chain recombines TRBV5-5 with TRBJ2-7; TRBD1 matches 9 bases. This CDR3 has 15 amino acids. The germline CDR1 and CDR2 sequences are SGHKS and YYEKEE (reference sequence). Unmatched junction bases numbered 3, after V lost 1 base and J lost 1 base. DNA for the CDR3: TGTGCCAGCAGCTTGCTGACAGGGGGGTCCTACGAGCAGTACTTC. Amino acids: CASSLLTGGSYEQYF.

This chain connects TRBV12-3 or TRBV12-4 to TRBJ1-1; TRBD1 matches 9 bases. Unmatched junction bases numbered 5, after V lost 5 bases and J lost 7 bases. This CDR3 has 13 amino acids. The CDR3 loop reads CASSRGTGLEAFF. In DNA form, the CDR3 reads TGTGCCAGCAGTCGGGGGACAGGGCTTGAAGCTTTCTTT.

The chain employs TRBV18 and TRBJ1-2; a possible D gene is TRBD1 (6 bases). With 2 bases removed from V and 5 bases from J, the gap between germline ends came to 12 bases. CDR3 length: 14 residues. Germline CDR1 reads KGHSH; CDR2 reads LQKENI. The CDR3, as DNA: TGTGCCAGCTCACCATTGACAGGAGGATATGGCTACACCTTC. As protein: CASSPLTGGYGYTF.

The V and J genes are TRBV1 and TRBJ2-1; no check of the table's D call, TRBD2, against the DNA was made. TRBV1 has pseudogene status. The CDR3 consists of 17 residues. The CDR3 loop reads CTSPGTGRAGEFNEQFF. The CDR3 region has the DNA TGCACCAGCCCCGGGACTGGGAGGGCGGGGGAGTTCAATGAGCAGTTCTTC.

The CDR3 spells CASSWTGYNEKLFF. The CDR3 nucleotides read TGTGCCAGCAGTTGGACAGGTTATAATGAAAAACTGTTTTTT. The chain joins TRBV2 to TRBJ1-4; 7 bases are a match to TRBD1. This CDR3 has 14 amino acids. CDR1 is SNHLY, CDR2 FYNNEI, per germline. V dropped 5 bases and J dropped 4; count of bases not matched to a gene: 4.

DNA for the CDR3: TGTGCCACCAGGTCCACAAATTCACCCCTCCACTTT. The encoded protein is CATRSTNSPLHF. The chain recombines TRBV10-3 with TRBJ1-6; unclear D gene. Deletions cut 10 bases from V and 7 bases from J, with 11 bases between. Per germline, CDR1 ENHRY and CDR2 SYGVKD. The CDR3 totals 12 residues.

This chain uses TRBV11-2 with TRBJ2-5, with D possibly TRBD2 on 8 matching bases. Trimming pared 2 bases from V and 2 bases from J, leaving 15 bases between. The length of the CDR3 is 16 residues. Germline CDR1 and CDR2: SGHAT and FQNNGV. The DNA of the CDR3 is TGTGCCAGCAGCTTATGGGGACAGCGGGGGCAAGAGACCCAGTACTTC. Encoded protein: CASSLWGQRGQETQYF.

V is TRBV7-9 and J is TRBJ2-2; tentative D call: TRBD1 (7 bases). The V gene lost 5 bases and the J gene lost 5 bases, with 21 bases spanning the gap. Germline lookup yields CDR1 SEHNR and CDR2 FQNEAQ (reference sequence). CDR3 length equals 17 residues. The CDR3 bases are TGTGCCAGCAGCCCTGCCGTGAGCAGGGGGGATACCGGGGAGCTGTTTTTT. Amino acid sequence: CASSPAVSRGDTGELFF.

V is TRBV10-1 and J is TRBJ2-3; maybe TRBD2 (6 bases). V was shortened by 2 bases and J by 0 bases, with 18 bases between the two germline ends. The CDR3 is 18 amino acids. The germline CDR1 and CDR2 sequences are WNHNN and SYGVQD (reference sequence). CDR3 DNA sequence: TGCGCCAGCAGTGAGGTGGGGGAGGACCCCGCTAGCACAGATACGCAGTATTTT. Translated: CASSEVGEDPASTDTQYF.